This is a list of T cell receptor beta chains from one sample in a study of Ad26.COV2.S vaccination and SARS-CoV-2 variants. Some clones are missing from TCRdb's copy, which holds only in-frame ones; the method was immunoSEQ multiplex PCR. The table has roughly 400,000 clones, 90% seen once. The sequencing here drew on peripheral blood, taken in a trial of Ad26.COV2.S vaccine versus placebo. Receptors originate from a person between 18 and 59 years old who received the Ad26.COV2.S COVID-19 vaccine or a placebo. Each CDR3 is given without its conserved first and last residue. The D gene is left open where the match is weak.

>TRBD2|TRBV5-5|TRBJ2-2
ASSLGARSGAGELF
>-|TRBV5-6|TRBJ2-1
ASSLGRLYNEQF
>-|TRBV5-6|TRBJ2-6
ASSLVGSSSSGANVLT
>TRBD2|TRBV7-3|TRBJ2-2
ASSPSGSSTGELF
>TRBD1|TRBV5-1|TRBJ1-2
ASSPDRVPYRGYT
>TRBD1|TRBV28|TRBJ2-7
ASSLTGRSYEQY
>TRBD2|TRBV3-1/TRBV3-2|TRBJ2-1
ASSSPVAGGPNEQF
>-|TRBV3-1/TRBV3-2|TRBJ2-2
ASSQGTAIGELF
>TRBD2|TRBV28|TRBJ2-2
ASSLWREAGELF
>-|TRBV28|TRBJ2-7
ASHSGYEQY
>-|TRBV7-3|TRBJ2-1
ASSLTGGTYNEQF
>-|TRBV7-9|TRBJ1-4
ASTPSGRGNEKLF
>TRBD2|TRBV14|TRBJ2-7
ASSQLLAGTYEQY
>TRBD1|TRBV14|TRBJ1-3
ASSARQGDAGNTIY
>TRBD1|TRBV4-1|TRBJ1-3
ASSRGTAPSGNTIY
>TRBD1|TRBV18|TRBJ2-7
ASTTGGPGLHEQY
>TRBD2|TRBV7-9|TRBJ2-7
ASSFRGLGEQY
>-|TRBV9|TRBJ1-4
ASNPSGSTNEKLF
>-|TRBV5-4|TRBJ2-7
ASSPRGGLDSYEQY
>-|TRBV5-1|TRBJ2-7
ASSPGQIYYEQY